Each of the 15 T cell receptor beta chains below was sequenced from the same sample in a study of Graves' ophthalmopathy and Graves' hyperthyroidism. The TCR beta CDR3 regions underwent amplification from RNA transcripts. RT-PCR with HTBI primers came first, then second-round multiplex PCR. From the multiplex PCR reads, TCRdb called clonotypes with MiXCR, one entry per CDR3 protein. The sample holds about 400,000 distinct CDR3 sequences, approximately 16% seen once. The sequencing sample was made of peripheral blood. The source of these receptors is a woman between 18 and 29 years old with Graves' ophthalmopathy.

This clonotype was seen at least ten times. The DNA of the CDR3 is TGTGCCAGTAGTATAGGCGCGGGCACCGGGGAGCTGTTTTTT. Protein product: CASSIGAGTGELFF. The chain is built from TRBV19 and TRBJ2-2; a possible D gene is TRBD2 (5 bases). The V end lost 1 base, the J end lost 4 bases, and 7 bases lay between the germline ends. Germline-derived CDR1 and CDR2 are LNHDA and SQIVND (reference sequence). CDR3 size: 14 residues.

There are many counts of this clonotype. J is TRBJ2-5 and V is TRBV15; D gene uncertain. The CDR3 length is 16 residues. The ends were cut back, 0 bases at V and 5 bases at J, with 16 bases in the middle. CDR1 is LNHNV and CDR2 is YYDKDF in the germline V gene (reference sequence). The CDR3 region is CATSRDGVSTGETQYF. In DNA form, the CDR3 reads TGTGCCACCAGCAGAGATGGGGTTAGTACCGGGGAGACCCAGTACTTC.

There are many counts of this clonotype. The rearrangement uses TRBV24-1 and TRBJ1-3; possibly TRBD1 for D (6 bases). Germline CDR1 KGHDR, CDR2 SFDVKD. This CDR3 spans 15 amino acids. Trimming cost V 7 bases and J 4 bases, with 16 bases left between them. The CDR3, as DNA: TGTGCCACCAGCGGCTCAGGGGACCAAGGAAACACCATATATTTT. Amino acids: CATSGSGDQGNTIYF.

This clonotype was observed at least ten times. The genes are TRBV2 and TRBJ1-3; 7 bases line up with TRBD1. V trimming: 4 bases; J trimming: 8 bases; junction bases outside the gene matches: 8. CDR1 is SNHLY and CDR2 is FYNNEI in the germline V gene. The CDR3 sequence is 14 residues long. DNA for the CDR3: TGTGCCAGCAGTGGACAGGGTGGTTTATACACCATATATTTT. This sequence encodes CASSGQGGLYTIYF.

This clonotype was counted at least ten times. Here the CDR3 reads CATARTGEEAFF. For the CDR3, the DNA is TGTGCCACCGCTAGGACAGGCGAGGAAGCTTTCTTT. This chain joins TRBV24-1 and TRBJ1-1; 7 bases fit TRBD1. The CDR3 has 12 amino acids. J was trimmed by 8 bases and V by 9 bases; bases with no gene match: 8. Per germline, CDR1 KGHDR and CDR2 SFDVKD.

This clonotype has ten or more counts. The rearrangement links TRBV20-1 to TRBJ1-2; D gene unclear. The CDR3 is made up of 11 amino acids. The V end was cut by 6 bases, the J end by 8 bases, with 13 bases between. In germline, CDR1 is DFQATT, CDR2 SNEGSKA (reference sequence). CDR3 loop: CSANLGAGYTF. The DNA of the CDR3 is TGCAGTGCCAACCTAGGAGCGGGCTACACCTTC.

This clonotype was seen repeatedly, ten times or more. The chain combines TRBV6-2 or TRBV6-3 with TRBJ1-1; 8 nucleotides match TRBD1. Trimming took 5 bases from V and 8 from J; bases not matched to a gene: 10. Looked up from germline, CDR1 is MNHEY and CDR2 is SVGEGT. There are 14 residues in the CDR3. CDR3 residues: CASSVRGQGSEAFF. The CDR3 DNA sequence: TGTGCCAGCAGTGTTCGTGGACAGGGTTCGGAAGCTTTCTTT.

Many counts were recorded for this clonotype. V usage is TRBV7-2 and J usage is TRBJ2-7, with a weak D call TRBD2 (5 bases). The germline V gene has CDR1 SGHTA and CDR2 FQGNSA. Between the trimmed V and J ends, which lost 2 bases and 5 bases, there was a span of 13 bases. The CDR3 runs 14 residues. As DNA, the CDR3 is TGTGCCAGCAGCTTAATTCAGTTGGAGGACGAGCAGTACTTC. It is translated as CASSLIQLEDEQYF.

Many counts were recorded for this clonotype. At one end, the junction sequence differs from germline, possibly due to a read error. The chain couples TRBV6-1 to TRBJ2-7; D call uncertain. The CDR3 has 11 amino acids. CDR1 MNHNS and CDR2 SASEGT come from the germline V gene. In DNA, the CDR3 is TGTACCAGCTCAGCCTACTACGAGCAGTACTTC. Translated: CTSSAYYEQYF.

V is TRBV12-3 or TRBV12-4 and J is TRBJ1-5; 8 positions match TRBD1. The ends lost 6 bases at V and 7 bases at J; junction bases unmatched: 8. This CDR3 spans 14 amino acids. The chain's CDR3 is CASSAGGAGQPQHF. CDR3 DNA sequence: TGTGCCAGCAGCGCAGGGGGCGCGGGGCAGCCCCAGCATTTT.

This clonotype was counted a few times. At one end, the junction sequence differs from germline, possibly due to a read error. J is TRBJ1-2 and V is TRBV6-1; possible D gene TRBD1, 5 bases. The CDR3 loop spans 15 amino acids. Germline V gene sequence: CDR1 MNHNS, CDR2 SASEGT. The DNA of the CDR3 is TGTGCCAGCAGCCGCGGACTCGGGGCTAAGTATGGCTACACCTTC. Protein product: CASSRGLGAKYGYTF.

This clonotype was counted many times. This chain joins TRBV12-3 or TRBV12-4 and TRBJ1-5; the D gene is possibly TRBD1 (6 bases). Trimming shortened V by 3 bases and J by 2 bases, and 14 bases separated the two germline ends. CDR3 length: 16 amino acids. CDR3 in amino acids: CASSFRAGDGNQPQHF. The DNA of the CDR3 is TGTGCCAGCAGTTTTAGGGCAGGGGATGGCAATCAGCCCCAGCATTTT.

This clonotype was seen a few times. The chain employs TRBV30 and TRBJ2-5, with 7 positions matching TRBD1. Per germline, CDR1 GTSNPN and CDR2 SVGIG (reference sequence). CDR3 length equals 13 residues. After removal of 4 bases from V and 7 bases from J, the junction contained 9 bases not matched to a gene. The CDR3 here is CAWTGTAKGTQYF. CDR3 DNA: TGTGCCTGGACCGGGACAGCCAAGGGGACCCAGTACTTC.

This CDR3 is CASTTQGAGEQYF. The CDR3, as DNA: TGTGCCAGCACCACTCAGGGGGCGGGCGAGCAGTACTTC. The chain carries TRBV7-6 and TRBJ2-7; 8 nucleotides match TRBD1. V shed 7 bases and J 6 bases; nucleotides not matched to a gene: 8. CDR3 length: 13 residues. CDR1 SGHVS and CDR2 FNYEAQ come from the germline V gene.

In its sample, this clonotype was seen many times. This chain links TRBV6-2 or TRBV6-3 with TRBJ1-6; D gene ambiguous. The CDR3 has 13 residues. With 6 bases removed from V and 7 bases from J, the gap between germline ends came to 10 bases. CDR1 is MNHEY and CDR2 is SVGEGT in the germline V gene. The DNA for the CDR3 is TGTGCCAGCAGACGTCAGTCGAATTCACCCCTCCACTTT. Its protein product is CASRRQSNSPLHF.